One and the same sample provided the 8 T cell receptor beta chains below, sequenced in a study of blood T cell repertoires in COVID-19. TCRdb's copy holds only in-frame clones and misses some; the assay was immunoSEQ multiplex PCR. The table has 350,000 or so clones, 87% seen once. Sequenced sample: peripheral blood. These receptors were obtained from a young woman with COVID-19, enrolled during active disease.

The gene calls are TRBV30 and TRBJ1-2; 8 bases align to TRBD1. CDR3 length: 14 residues. CDR1 GTSNPN and CDR2 SVGIG come from the germline V gene (reference sequence). V was pared by 4 bases and J by 8 bases, with 12 bases of the junction left unmatched. This CDR3 is CAWTRQGPPNGYTF. DNA for the CDR3: TGTGCCTGGACTCGACAGGGGCCACCAAACGGCTACACCTTC.

V and J are TRBV4-1 and TRBJ2-1; the match to TRBD2 covers 8 bases. The length of the CDR3 is 17 residues. Germline values: CDR1 MGHRA, CDR2 YSYEKL. J gave up 3 bases and V 4 bases, and 11 bases lay outside the gene matches. For the CDR3, the DNA is TGCGCCAGCAGCCTGTCTTCTGTAGCGGGAAGCTACAATGAGCAGTTCTTC. This codes for CASSLSSVAGSYNEQFF.

J is TRBJ2-4 and V is TRBV28, with 7 positions matching TRBD1. The CDR3 totals 12 residues. CDR1 is MDHEN and CDR2 is SYDVKM in the germline V gene. V trimming: 6 bases; J trimming: 9 bases; junction bases outside the gene matches: 5. CDR3 sequence (DNA): TGTGCCAGCAGGACAGGGCAGACCATTCAGTACTTC. This gives the protein CASRTGQTIQYF.

The chain is built from TRBV27 and TRBJ1-5, with a possible D match to TRBD1 (5 bases). Germline V CDR1 and CDR2: MNHEY, SMNVEV (reference sequence). This CDR3 is built from 14 residues. With 6 bases removed from V and 0 bases from J, the gap between germline ends came to 9 bases. CDR3 in DNA: TGTGCCAGCAGCCGCAGGGATAGCAATCAGCCCCAGCATTTT. This translates into CASSRRDSNQPQHF.

The chain couples TRBV6-2 or TRBV6-3 to TRBJ2-7; D call uncertain. The ends were cut back, 0 bases at V and 1 base at J, with 10 bases in the middle. The CDR3 is 15 residues long. Per the germline V gene, CDR1 is MNHEY and CDR2 is SVGEGT. CDR3 loop: CASSYSRLESYEQYF. DNA for the CDR3: TGTGCCAGCAGTTACTCCCGACTGGAGTCCTACGAGCAGTACTTC.

The V and J genes are TRBV6-4 and TRBJ2-1, with 9 bases fitting TRBD2. J was trimmed by 5 bases and V by 4 bases; bases with no gene match: 6. This CDR3 has 15 residues. Germline loops: CDR1 MRHNA, CDR2 SNTAGT. CDR3 residues: CASSVLAGSNNEQFF. The CDR3 DNA reads TGTGCCAGCAGTGTACTAGCGGGTTCCAACAATGAGCAGTTCTTC.

The rearrangement links TRBV24-1 to TRBJ2-3, with TRBD1 as a possible D gene (6 bases). This CDR3 has 17 residues. CDR1 KGHDR and CDR2 SFDVKD come from the germline V gene. Trimming removed 3 bases at V and 2 bases at J, with 17 bases between. CDR3 sequence: CATSDPRDTRPTDTQYF. The CDR3, as DNA: TGTGCCACCAGTGATCCCCGGGACACCAGACCCACAGATACGCAGTATTTT.

The chain joins TRBV7-9 to TRBJ2-2; D possibly corresponds to TRBD2 (5 bases). Trimming pared 3 bases from V and 0 bases from J, leaving 8 bases between. The CDR3 is 15 residues long. Germline V lookup: CDR1 SEHNR, CDR2 FQNEAQ (reference sequence). In DNA, the CDR3 is TGTGCCAGCAGCTTGAGGGTCGCGAACACCGGGGAGCTGTTTTTT. As protein: CASSLRVANTGELFF.